There are many counts of the clone carrying this TCR beta chain. The CDR3 loop spans 15 amino acids. The germline gives CDR1 SGHTA, CDR2 FQGNSA. Trimming removed 1 base at V and 1 base at J, with 9 bases between. TCRdb reanalysed the RT-PCR reads using MiXCR and keeps one entry per CDR3 protein. The table shows 550,000 to 750,000 distinct CDR3 sequences, with approximately 15% occurring only once. The sequencing sample was made of memory CD4+ T cells from blood. The origin of this receptor is a female donor in good health, serving as a healthy control. The chain links TRBV7-2 to TRBJ2-3; D is ambiguous. CDR3 sequence (DNA): TGTGCCAGCAGCTTAGTCTGGCGATGCACAGATACGCAGTATTTT. Amino acid sequence: CASSLVWRCTDTQYF.